This T cell receptor (beta chain) was identified in a study of molecular identifiers for immune sequencing clone quantification. TCRdb re-called the PCR reads with MiXCR, one entry per CDR3 protein. The sample carries around 480,000 distinct CDR3 sequences, about 22% recorded once. CDR3 length: 14 amino acids. The V segment lost 8 bases and the J segment 5 bases; nucleotides outside the gene matches: 12. This clonotype was found a few times. The sequence derives from a human donor in good health. Some libraries in this study had Jurkat cell RNA spiked in. The sequencing sample was made of naive CD8+ T cells from blood, with Jurkat cell RNA spiked in. Subset described: FACS-sorted CD8+CD4-CCR7+CD45RA+ naive T cells. The gene calls are TRBV5-3 and TRBJ2-5, with 7 bases identical to TRBD2. TRBV5-3 is an open reading frame whose function is uncertain. Here the CDR3 reads CASHERGRVETQYF. CDR3 sequence (DNA): TGTGCCAGTCACGAGCGGGGCCGTGTGGAGACCCAGTACTTC.